This T cell receptor beta chain came from a study of cytomegalovirus exposure and HLA in healthy donors. Study-wide results and limits: Data from an earlier analysis indicated that most TCR beta V segments were productive either about 90% or about 30% of the time. TCR beta sequences reportedly predicted the HLA-A and HLA-B alleles of most subjects accurately. High specificity and sensitivity for cytomegalovirus status were reported for the classifier.

Comment on this clone: Its cognate antigen is unknown.

PCR involved 60 Vbeta and 13 Jbeta primers. Sequencing used immunoSEQ multiplex PCR; TCRdb keeps in-frame clones, though not all of them. The sample has 150,000 or so clones, over 75% seen once. CDR3 length: 13 residues. CDR1 and CDR2 from the germline V gene are SGHRS and YFSETQ. V lost 5 bases to trimming and J lost 2 bases, with 9 bases between them. This sequence joins TRBV5-1 and TRBJ2-3, with D possibly TRBD1 on 6 matching bases. The sequenced material came from PBMCs. The sequence came from a man aged 25-45 years in good health and CMV-seropositive. The CDR3 reads CASRGQPTDTQYF. The CDR3 DNA reads TGCGCCAGCAGAGGACAGCCCACAGATACGCAGTATTTT.